This is a list of T cell receptor beta chains from one sample in a study of beta chain features in type 1 diabetes. TCRdb's table, derived via immunoSEQ multiplex PCR, lists solely in-frame clones and lacks some. The sample gives approximately 170,000 clones, 7% to 9% of which show up once; 0.5% to 0.55% is in the top ten. The sequenced material came from central memory CD4+ T cells from blood. These receptors all come from a man aged 18 to 35 with type 1 diabetes. The conserved cysteine and the conserved F or W are not part of the CDR3 here. Each record gives: clone size, J gene, V gene, CDR3 protein. The size field is filled for only some rows; it gives once, few, many or a size class.

. TRBJ1-2 TRBV9 ASSPPTGERYT
. TRBJ2-1 TRBV14 ASSQDASGYNEQF
few TRBJ1-1 TRBV28 ASGNRGKAF
many TRBJ2-7 TRBV29-1 SVWTSGSYEQY
few TRBJ2-7 TRBV12-2 ASRLMRGIPYEQY
few TRBJ2-2 TRBV14 ASSINRALTGELF
few TRBJ2-5 TRBV18 ASSRDLQETQY
few TRBJ2-3 TRBV5-4 ASSSTTSFTDTQY
. TRBJ1-4 TRBV28 ASSSPGQGSEKLF
few TRBJ2-5 TRBV19 ASSPQKGAETQY
few TRBJ1-4 TRBV4-3 ASSPELDRGEKLF
. TRBJ1-4 TRBV5-4 ASSFVGGTNEKLF
few TRBJ2-7 TRBV14 ASSQGIPRDSYEQY
. TRBJ2-3 TRBV28 ASKRGTQY
few TRBJ1-1 TRBV7-2 ASSFYGSMAF
few TRBJ1-5 TRBV21-1 ASSIRTVNQPQH
. TRBJ2-7 TRBV28 ASTVDRGHSEQY
few TRBJ2-1 TRBV5-1 ASRGLGASNEQF
once TRBJ2-3 TRBV7-2 ASSLEAAGGASTDTQY
few TRBJ2-5 TRBV15 ATSRGLAGAIQETQY
few TRBJ2-5 TRBV5-4 ASSQGTGEGEETQY
. . TRBV27 ASSLVAGETQY
few TRBJ2-7 TRBV27 ASRYNRGAYEQY
few TRBJ1-1 TRBV30 AWSVGGQGKAF
few TRBJ1-5 TRBV29-1 SVGGGVGQPQH
. TRBJ1-2 TRBV16 ASSQGREDGYT
. TRBJ2-7 TRBV19 ASSVSAGQGHYEQY
few TRBJ2-3 TRBV19 ASSIGTSVTDTQY
few TRBJ2-1 TRBV7-9 ASSYAGGRGSYNEQF
. TRBJ2-7 TRBV5-1 ASSFTSGRSYEQY
few TRBJ2-7 TRBV30 AWGESSYEQY
few TRBJ2-1 TRBV5-6 ASSGLAGVNEQF
. TRBJ2-2 TRBV14 ASSQFGLAGGTGELF
few TRBJ2-2 TRBV9 ASSERQETRATGELF
many TRBJ2-1 TRBV27 ATMEYGSSYNEQF
. TRBJ2-6 TRBV7-2 ASSQTGTRGSNVLT
once TRBJ2-7 TRBV5-1 ASSLSLAGTYEQY
few TRBJ2-3 TRBV7-2 ASSRLPTGSSSSTDTQY
. TRBJ2-3 TRBV11-2 ASKERGGSDTQY
few TRBJ2-1 TRBV5-4 ASMGRSSYNEQF
. TRBJ1-4 TRBV2 ASKGALSYEKLF
few TRBJ2-7 TRBV27 ASSSLAGGPLFEQY
. TRBJ2-3 TRBV7-2 ASFQDGGWSVGTDTQY
. TRBJ2-7 TRBV5-1 ASGIYEQY
. TRBJ1-4 TRBV7-2 ASSRYSLGGQGFKELF
. TRBJ2-2 TRBV7-2 ASSLVTGTGELF
many TRBJ2-7 TRBV4-2 ASSRGAPGLEGGYEQY
few TRBJ2-3 TRBV30 ACQKTGGVTDTQY
few TRBJ1-1 TRBV19 ASSSGLNTEAF
once TRBJ2-7 TRBV18 ASSPRAGLYEQY
few TRBJ2-5 TRBV28 ASSPYQETQY